Detailed here is one T cell receptor beta chain. This clonotype was seen a few times. Its antigen remains unidentified. Base qualities are not at hand, and no much larger clone is one base apart. This sample was taken from a study of CD8 T cells in ankylosing spondylitis (dated by TCRdb to about 2017). In terms of the full investigation: The study profiled T cell receptor beta repertoires in healthy donors and ankylosing spondylitis patients to find disease-linked TCR variants. Peripheral blood was sampled, and synovial fluid was additionally collected from ankylosing spondylitis patients. The full study cohort comprised 20 to 30 ankylosing spondylitis patients and 85 to 120 healthy donors.

Broad study findings and their caveats: Some motif variants had previously been reported in the synovial fluid and blood of reactive arthritis patients, which suggests shared mechanisms of disease initiation. Blood from ankylosing spondylitis patients appeared to be characterized by a TCR beta motif composed of roughly eight highly homologous amino acid variants. The disease-linked clones were reported as significantly enriched in matched synovial fluid samples from ankylosing spondylitis patients. A CD8+ phenotype was shown by the disease-linked clones, which were found at relatively low frequencies in peripheral blood.

Sequences MDHEN (CDR1) and SYDVKM (CDR2) are obtained from the germline V gene. Trimmed from V: 7 bases; trimmed from J: 7 bases; junction bases lacking a gene match: 8. Taken from cysteine to phenylalanine, the CDR3 has 15 residues. Only the CDR3 portion is preserved as DNA: 45 bases, with reading frame beginning at the first base. Reads for this sample came from an Illumina HiSeq 2500. Quantitative 5'-RACE with molecular barcodes was the method used to prepare the TCR beta libraries. Regarding the original processing steps: To identify disease-linked TCR variants, a new computational method was used, one built on a probabilistic model of VDJ rearrangement. The public reads were reanalyzed by TCRdb: fastp trimming at Q25, MiXCR alignment, in-frame beta chains only. Rows are unified per CDR3 protein, each entry keeping the most common DNA and genes. TCRdb, not the original authors, processed these V and J calls. This sample has around 320,000 distinct CDR3 sequences in its table, and under 25% of those were observed once. Of the sample, roughly 3.6% is held by the ten largest clones.

Material for sequencing was blood, either unsorted or a sorted T cell fraction (not recorded which). The sequence is built from TRBV28 and TRBJ1-5, and 12 junctional nucleotides match TRBD1. This receptor was identified in a female donor with ankylosing spondylitis or in good health (not recorded which). The sequenced DNA: TGTGCCAGCACCCAGGGACAGGGGGCTGGGCAGCCCCAGCATTTT. It translates to CASTQGQGAGQPQHF.